The TCR beta chain described here comes from a study of cytomegalovirus exposure and HLA in healthy donors. The study's findings and limits: The authors later linked a missense DCLRE1C variant to TCR beta V- and J-gene trimming. As immune exposure information, only CMV serostatus was available.

Comments on this clone: The target antigen is unknown.

Amplification used 60 Vbeta primers and 13 Jbeta primers. The repertoire was sequenced with immunoSEQ multiplex PCR; TCRdb's copy has only in-frame clones and lacks some. The repertoire includes about 150,000 clones, 80% of them detected once, and 1% sits in the top ten. CDR1 MGHDK and CDR2 SYGVNS come from the germline V gene. The CDR3 runs to 16 residues. V gave up 3 bases and J gave up 3 bases; unmatched junction bases: 7. The V and J genes are TRBV25-1 and TRBJ2-7; 11 bases map to TRBD1. Sequencing was performed on PBMCs. This TCR was recovered from a woman in her forties or fifties in good health and CMV-seropositive. In DNA form, the CDR3 reads TGTGCCAGCAGTGAGGCCCCGGGACAGGGGGTCTACGAGCAGTACTTC. Translating it yields CASSEAPGQGVYEQYF.